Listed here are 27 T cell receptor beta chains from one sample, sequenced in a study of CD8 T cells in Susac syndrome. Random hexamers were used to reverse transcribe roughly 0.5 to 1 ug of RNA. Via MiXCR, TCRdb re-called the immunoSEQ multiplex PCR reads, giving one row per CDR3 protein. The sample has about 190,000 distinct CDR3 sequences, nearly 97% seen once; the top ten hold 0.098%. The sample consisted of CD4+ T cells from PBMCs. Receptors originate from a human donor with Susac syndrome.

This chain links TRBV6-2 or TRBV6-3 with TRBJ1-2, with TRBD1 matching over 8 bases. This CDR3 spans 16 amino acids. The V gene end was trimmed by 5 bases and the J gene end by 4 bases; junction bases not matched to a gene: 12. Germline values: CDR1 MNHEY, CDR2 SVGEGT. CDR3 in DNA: TGTGCCAGCAGTCCCTTCGGACAGGGTGGTGTCTATGGCTACACCTTC. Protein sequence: CASSPFGQGGVYGYTF.

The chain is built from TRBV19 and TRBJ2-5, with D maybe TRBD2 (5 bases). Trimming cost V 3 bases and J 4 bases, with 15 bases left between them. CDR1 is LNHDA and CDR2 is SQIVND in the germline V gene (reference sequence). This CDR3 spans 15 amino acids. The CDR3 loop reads CASSIFGFGGETQYF. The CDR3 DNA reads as TGTGCCAGTAGTATCTTTGGGTTTGGAGGAGAGACCCAGTACTTC.

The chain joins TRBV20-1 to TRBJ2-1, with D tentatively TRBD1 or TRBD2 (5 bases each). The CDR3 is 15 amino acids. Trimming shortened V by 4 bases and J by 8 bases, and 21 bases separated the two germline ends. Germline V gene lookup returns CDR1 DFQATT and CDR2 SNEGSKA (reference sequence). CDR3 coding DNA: TGCAGTGCTACCGATCGGGACCGTTTTTGGGATGAGCAGTTCTTC. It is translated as CSATDRDRFWDEQFF.

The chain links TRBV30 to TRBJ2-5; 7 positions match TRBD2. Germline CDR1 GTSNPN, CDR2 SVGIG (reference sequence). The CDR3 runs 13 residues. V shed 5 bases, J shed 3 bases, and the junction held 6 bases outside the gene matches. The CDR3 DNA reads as TGTGCCTGGTCCCCGGCGGGGGAAGAGACCCAGTACTTC. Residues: CAWSPAGEETQYF. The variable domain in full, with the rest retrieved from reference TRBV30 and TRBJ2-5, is SQTIHQWPATLVQPVGSPLSLECTVEGTSNPNLYWYRQAAGRGLQLLFYSVGIGQISSEVPQNLSASRPQDRQFILSSKKLLLSDSGFYLCAWSPAGEETQYFGPGTRLLVL.

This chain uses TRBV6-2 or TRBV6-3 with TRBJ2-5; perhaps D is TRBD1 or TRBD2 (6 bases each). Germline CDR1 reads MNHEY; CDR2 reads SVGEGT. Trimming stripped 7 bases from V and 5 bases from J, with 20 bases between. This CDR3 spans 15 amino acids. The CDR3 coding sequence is TGTGCCAGCACCGATCGATGGGGGGCCGGGGAGACCCAGTACTTC. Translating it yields CASTDRWGAGETQYF.

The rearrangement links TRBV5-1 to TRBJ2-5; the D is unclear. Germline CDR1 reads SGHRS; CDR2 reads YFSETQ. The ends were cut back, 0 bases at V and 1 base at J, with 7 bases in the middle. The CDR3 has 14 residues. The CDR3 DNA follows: TGCGCCAGCAGCTTGGGGGCCAGCCAAGAGACCCAGTACTTC. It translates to CASSLGASQETQYF.

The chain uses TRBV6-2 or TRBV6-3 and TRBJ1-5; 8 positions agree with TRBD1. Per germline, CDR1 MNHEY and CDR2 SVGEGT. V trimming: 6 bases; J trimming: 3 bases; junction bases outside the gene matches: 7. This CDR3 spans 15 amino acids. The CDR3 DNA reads TGTGCCAGCAGGCCTCGGGACAGGCCCAATCAGCCCCAGCATTTT. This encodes CASRPRDRPNQPQHF.

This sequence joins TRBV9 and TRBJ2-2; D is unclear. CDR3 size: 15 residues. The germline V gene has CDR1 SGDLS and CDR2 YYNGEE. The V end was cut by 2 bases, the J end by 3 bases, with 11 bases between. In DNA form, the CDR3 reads TGTGCCAGCAGCGTGGGCCCCCTCGACACCGGGGAGCTGTTTTTT. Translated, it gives CASSVGPLDTGELFF. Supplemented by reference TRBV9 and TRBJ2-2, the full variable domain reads DSGVTQTPKHLITATGQRVTLRCSPRSGDLSVYWYQQSLDQGLQFLIQYYNGEERAKGNILERFSAQQFPDLHSELNLSSLELGDSALYFCASSVGPLDTGELFFGEGSRLTVL.

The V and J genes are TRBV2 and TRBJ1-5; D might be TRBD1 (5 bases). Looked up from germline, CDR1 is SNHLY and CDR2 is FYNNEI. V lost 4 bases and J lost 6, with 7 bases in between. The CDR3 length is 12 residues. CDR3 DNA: TGTGCCAGCAGTGGGCAGGGTCAGCCCCAGCATTTT. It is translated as CASSGQGQPQHF.

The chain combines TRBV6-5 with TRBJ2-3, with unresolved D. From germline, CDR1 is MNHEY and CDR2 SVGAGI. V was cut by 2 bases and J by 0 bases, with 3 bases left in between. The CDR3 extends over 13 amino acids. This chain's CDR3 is CASSYASTDTQYF. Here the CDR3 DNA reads TGTGCCAGCAGTTACGCTAGCACAGATACGCAGTATTTT.

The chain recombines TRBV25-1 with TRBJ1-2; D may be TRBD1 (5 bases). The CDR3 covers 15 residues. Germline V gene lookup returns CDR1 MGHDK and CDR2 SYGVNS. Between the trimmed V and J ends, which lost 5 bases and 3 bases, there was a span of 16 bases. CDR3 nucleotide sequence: TGTGCCAGCAGTAAACCCTTAGGGACGGACTATGGCTACACCTTC. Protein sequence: CASSKPLGTDYGYTF.

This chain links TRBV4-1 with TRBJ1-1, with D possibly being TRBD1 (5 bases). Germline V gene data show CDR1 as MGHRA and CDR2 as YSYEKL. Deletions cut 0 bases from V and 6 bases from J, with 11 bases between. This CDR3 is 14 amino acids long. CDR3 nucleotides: TGCGCCAGCAGCCAAGATCAGGGAATCTCTGAAGCTTTCTTT. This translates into CASSQDQGISEAFF.

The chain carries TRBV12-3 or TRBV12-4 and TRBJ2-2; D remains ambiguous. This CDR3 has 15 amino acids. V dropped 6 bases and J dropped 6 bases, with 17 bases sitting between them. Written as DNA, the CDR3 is TGTGCCAGCAGACTCGGGCCCACGAGGCCCGGGGAGCTGTTTTTT. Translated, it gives CASRLGPTRPGELFF.

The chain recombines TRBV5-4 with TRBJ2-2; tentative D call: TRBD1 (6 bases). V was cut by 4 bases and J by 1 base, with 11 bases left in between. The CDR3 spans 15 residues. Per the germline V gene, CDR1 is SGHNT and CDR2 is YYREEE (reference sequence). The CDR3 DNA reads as TGTGCCAGCAGCCCAGGCAGGGGGAACACCGGGGAGCTGTTTTTT. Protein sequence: CASSPGRGNTGELFF.

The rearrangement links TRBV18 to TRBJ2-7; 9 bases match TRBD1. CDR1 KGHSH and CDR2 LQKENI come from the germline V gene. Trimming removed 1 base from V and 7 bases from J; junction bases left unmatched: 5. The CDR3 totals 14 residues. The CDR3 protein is CASSPRGQGWEQYF. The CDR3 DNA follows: TGTGCCAGCTCACCACGGGGACAGGGATGGGAGCAGTACTTC.

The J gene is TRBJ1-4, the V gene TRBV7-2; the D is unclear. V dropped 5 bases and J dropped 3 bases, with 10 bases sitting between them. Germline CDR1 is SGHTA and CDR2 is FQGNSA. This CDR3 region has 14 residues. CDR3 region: CASSVLGSNEKLFF. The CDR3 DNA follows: TGTGCCAGCAGCGTACTGGGGTCTAATGAAAAACTGTTTTTT.

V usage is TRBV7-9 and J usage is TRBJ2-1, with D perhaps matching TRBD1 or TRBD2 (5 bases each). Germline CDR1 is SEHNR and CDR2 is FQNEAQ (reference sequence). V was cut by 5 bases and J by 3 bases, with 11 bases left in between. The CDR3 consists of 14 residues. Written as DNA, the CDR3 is TGTGCCAGCAGCCCCCGGGGCCGCTACAATGAGCAGTTCTTC. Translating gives CASSPRGRYNEQFF.

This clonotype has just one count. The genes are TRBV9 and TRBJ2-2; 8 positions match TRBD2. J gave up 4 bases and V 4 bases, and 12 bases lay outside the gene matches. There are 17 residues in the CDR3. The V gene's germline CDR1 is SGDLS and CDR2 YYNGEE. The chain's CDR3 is CASSPTGRVSGTGELFF. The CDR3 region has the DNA TGTGCCAGCAGCCCCACCGGGAGGGTTTCTGGCACCGGGGAGCTGTTTTTT.

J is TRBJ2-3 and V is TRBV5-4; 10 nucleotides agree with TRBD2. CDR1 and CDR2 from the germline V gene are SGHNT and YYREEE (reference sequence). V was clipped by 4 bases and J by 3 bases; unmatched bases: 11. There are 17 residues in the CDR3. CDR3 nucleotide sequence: TGTGCCAGCAGCCTCCCCAGCGGGGGGGTTGGTACAGATACGCAGTATTTT. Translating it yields CASSLPSGGVGTDTQYF.

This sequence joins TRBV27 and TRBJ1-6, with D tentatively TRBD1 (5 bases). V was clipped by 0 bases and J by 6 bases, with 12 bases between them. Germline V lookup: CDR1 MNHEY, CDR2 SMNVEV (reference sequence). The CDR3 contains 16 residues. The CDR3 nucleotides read TGTGCCAGCAGTTTATCGGGGGGGACCCCTAATTCACCCCTCCACTTT. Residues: CASSLSGGTPNSPLHF.

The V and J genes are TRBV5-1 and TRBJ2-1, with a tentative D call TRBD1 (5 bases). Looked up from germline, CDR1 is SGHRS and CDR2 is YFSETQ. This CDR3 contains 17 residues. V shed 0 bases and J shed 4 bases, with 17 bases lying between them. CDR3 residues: CASSLARALSRYNEQFF. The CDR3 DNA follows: TGCGCCAGCAGCTTGGCCAGGGCCCTGAGCCGGTACAATGAGCAGTTCTTC.

CDR3 residues: CSVVQSSSYEQYF. The CDR3, as DNA: TGCAGCGTTGTGCAGTCGAGCTCCTACGAGCAGTACTTC. The chain joins TRBV29-1 to TRBJ2-7; D unresolved. In germline, CDR1 is SQVTM, CDR2 ANQGSEA. The CDR3 is 13 residues long. V was trimmed by 4 bases and J by 0 bases, leaving 10 bases between them.

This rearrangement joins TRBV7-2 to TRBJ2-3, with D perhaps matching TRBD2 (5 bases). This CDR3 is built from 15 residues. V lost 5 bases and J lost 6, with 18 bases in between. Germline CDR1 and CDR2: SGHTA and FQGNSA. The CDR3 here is CASSLVVGEWDTQYF. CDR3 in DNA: TGTGCCAGCAGCCTAGTGGTCGGGGAGTGGGATACGCAGTATTTT.

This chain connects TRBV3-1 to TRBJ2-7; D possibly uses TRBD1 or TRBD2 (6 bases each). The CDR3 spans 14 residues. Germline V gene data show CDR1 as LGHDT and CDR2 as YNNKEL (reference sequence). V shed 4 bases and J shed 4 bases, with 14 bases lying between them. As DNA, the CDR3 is TGTGCCAGCAGCCGGAGGGGGGACCAATACGAGCAGTACTTC. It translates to CASSRRGDQYEQYF.

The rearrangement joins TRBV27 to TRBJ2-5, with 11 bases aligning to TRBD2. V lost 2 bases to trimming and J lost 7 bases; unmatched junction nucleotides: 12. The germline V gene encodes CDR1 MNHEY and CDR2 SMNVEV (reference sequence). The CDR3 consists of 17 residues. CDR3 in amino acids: CASSLQQLAGALVTQYF. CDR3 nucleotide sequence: TGTGCCAGCAGTTTACAACAACTAGCGGGGGCATTGGTGACCCAGTACTTC.

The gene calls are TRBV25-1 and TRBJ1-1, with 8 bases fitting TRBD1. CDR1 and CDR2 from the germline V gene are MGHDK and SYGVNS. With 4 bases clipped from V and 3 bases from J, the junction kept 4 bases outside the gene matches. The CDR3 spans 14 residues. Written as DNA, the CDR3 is TGTGCCAGCAGTGTGGACAGGGACTACACTGAAGCTTTCTTT. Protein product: CASSVDRDYTEAFF.

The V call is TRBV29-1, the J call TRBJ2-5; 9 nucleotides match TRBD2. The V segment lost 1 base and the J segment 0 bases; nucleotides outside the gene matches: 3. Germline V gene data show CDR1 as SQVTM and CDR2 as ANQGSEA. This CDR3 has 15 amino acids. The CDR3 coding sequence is TGCAGCGTTGAAGGGGCTAGCGGGGACCAAGAGACCCAGTACTTC. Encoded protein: CSVEGASGDQETQYF.